The subject of this entry is one T cell receptor beta chain. This record comes from a study of blood T cell repertoires in COVID-19. Study in general: COVID-19 samples collected from the United States, Italy and Spain covered acute and convalescent phases. The cDNA or gDNA used as material had been derived from T cells, B-cell-depleted T cells, or PBMCs.

Per the study methods: Quantification of nucleated cells was approximated via reference gene primer amplification. TCRdb keeps only in-frame clones here, not all; method: immunoSEQ multiplex PCR. For V, J and clone size, that table is used; D and trimming come from the DNA. The sample shows 200,000 to 300,000 clones, approximately 86% of them seen only once. The CDR3 loop spans 15 amino acids. The V and J ends lost 6 bases and 8 bases, in that order; junction bases with no gene match: 9. CDR1 and CDR2 from the germline V gene are SGHDN and FVKESK. The clonotype comes from a human donor in a cohort sampled during active COVID-19. V usage is TRBV14 and J usage is TRBJ1-6; 8 bases line up with TRBD1. The sequencing input was peripheral blood. The CDR3: CASSLGTGLYSPLHF. CDR3 in DNA: TGTGCCAGCAGTCTGGGGACAGGACTATATTCACCCCTCCACTTT. Looking up the rest from reference TRBV14 and TRBJ1-6 gives the full variable domain: EAGVTQFPSHSVIEKGQTVTLRCDPISGHDNLYWYRRVMGKEIKFLLHFVKESKQDESGMPNNRFLAERTGGTYSTLKVQPAELEDSGVYFCASSLGTGLYSPLHFGNGTRLTVT.